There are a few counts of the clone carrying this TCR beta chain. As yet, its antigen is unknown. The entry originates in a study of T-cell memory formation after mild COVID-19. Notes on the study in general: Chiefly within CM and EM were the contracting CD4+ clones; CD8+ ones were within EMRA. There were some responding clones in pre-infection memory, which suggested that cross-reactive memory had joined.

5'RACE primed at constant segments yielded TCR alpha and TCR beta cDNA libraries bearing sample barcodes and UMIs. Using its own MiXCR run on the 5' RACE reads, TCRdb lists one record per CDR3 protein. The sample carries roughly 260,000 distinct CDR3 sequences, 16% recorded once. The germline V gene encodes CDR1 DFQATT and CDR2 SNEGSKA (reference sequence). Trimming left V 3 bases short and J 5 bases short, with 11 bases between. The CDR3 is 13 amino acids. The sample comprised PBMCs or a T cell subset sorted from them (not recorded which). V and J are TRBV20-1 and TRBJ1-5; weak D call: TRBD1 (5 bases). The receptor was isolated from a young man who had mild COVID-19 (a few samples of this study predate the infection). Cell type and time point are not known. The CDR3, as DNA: TGCAGTGCTAGTAAACAGGAAGATCAGCCCCAGCATTTT. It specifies CSASKQEDQPQHF.